These 17 T cell receptor beta chains were all obtained from the same sample, sequenced in a study of cytomegalovirus exposure and HLA in healthy donors. Here immunoSEQ multiplex PCR was the method, and the copy in TCRdb shows in-frame clones only, minus some. The top ten hold 0.95% to 1.1% of the sample, which has around 300,000 clones, 80% to 90% seen once. The sample comprised PBMCs. Receptor source: a woman aged 18 to 35 in good health and CMV-seronegative.

V is TRBV27 and J is TRBJ1-5; 9 bases align to TRBD1. The CDR3 has 13 residues. Germline assignment: CDR1 MNHEY and CDR2 SMNVEV (reference sequence). With V trimmed by 6 bases and J by 5 bases, 2 bases remained unmatched. In DNA form, the CDR3 reads TGTGCCAGCAGGGGACAGGGTGATCAGCCCCAGCATTTT. It specifies CASRGQGDQPQHF.

This chain joins TRBV19 and TRBJ1-2; no reliable D call. V was trimmed by 3 bases and J by 6 bases, leaving 14 bases between them. The CDR3 is 14 amino acids. Germline CDR1 reads LNHDA; CDR2 reads SQIVND (reference sequence). The CDR3 loop is CASSIDPLADGYTF. The CDR3, as DNA: TGTGCCAGTAGTATCGACCCCCTGGCGGATGGCTACACCTTC.

The gene calls are TRBV7-8 and TRBJ1-6; the match to TRBD1 covers 9 bases. Trimming at V came to 5 bases and at J to 1 base, leaving 6 bases not matched to a gene. Germline V gene sequence: CDR1 SGHVS, CDR2 FQNEAQ. This CDR3 has 17 residues. CDR3 in DNA: TGTGCCAGCAGCGGACGGACAGGGGAGTCCTATAATTCACCCCTCCACTTT. Residues: CASSGRTGESYNSPLHF.

The chain carries TRBV7-2 and TRBJ1-3, with TRBD1 matching 8 bases. Unmatched junction bases numbered 8, after V lost 5 bases and J lost 2 bases. CDR3 length: 16 residues. The V gene's germline CDR1 is SGHTA and CDR2 FQGNSA. CDR3 bases: TGTGCCAGCAGCACCCCAGGGGGCTCAGCTGGAAACACCATATATTTT. Residues: CASSTPGGSAGNTIYF.

This chain links TRBV7-6 with TRBJ2-1; 7 bases are a match to TRBD1. Germline V CDR1 and CDR2: SGHVS, FNYEAQ. The CDR3 covers 15 residues. Trimming took 5 bases from V and 0 from J; bases not matched to a gene: 4. The CDR3 DNA is TGTGCCAGCAGCCACGGGACAGCCTCCTACAATGAGCAGTTCTTC. Translation gives CASSHGTASYNEQFF. Together with reference TRBV7-6 and TRBJ2-1, the CDR3 gives the full variable domain: GAGVSQSPRYKVTKRGQDVALRCDPISGHVSLYWYRQALGQGPEFLTYFNYEAQQDKSGLPNDRFSAERPEGSISTLTIQRTEQRDSAMYRCASSHGTASYNEQFFGPGTRLTVL.

A single count supports this clone. The V gene is TRBV11-2, the J gene TRBJ2-1, with TRBD1 identical over 8 bases. The CDR3 extends over 15 amino acids. With 5 bases clipped from V and 4 bases from J, the junction kept 7 bases outside the gene matches. From germline, CDR1 is SGHAT and CDR2 FQNNGV. The CDR3 spells CASSTLTGAYNEQFF. The CDR3 region has the DNA TGTGCCAGCAGCACATTGACAGGGGCGTACAATGAGCAGTTCTTC.

V usage is TRBV6-1 and J usage is TRBJ1-5; 8 nucleotides match TRBD1. CDR3 length: 15 amino acids. The germline V gene has CDR1 MNHNS and CDR2 SASEGT. Unmatched junction bases numbered 4, after V lost 1 base and J lost 5 bases. The CDR3 sequence is CASSEGDRLYQPQHF. The CDR3 DNA sequence: TGTGCCAGCAGTGAAGGGGACAGGTTGTATCAGCCCCAGCATTTT.

This sequence joins TRBV28 and TRBJ1-2; 7 bases fit TRBD1. V was clipped by 1 base and J by 7 bases; unmatched bases: 6. The germline CDR1 and CDR2 sequences are MDHEN and SYDVKM. The CDR3 has 14 residues. The DNA for the CDR3 is TGTGCCAGCAGTTTATCGACAGGGCAAGGTGGCTACACCTTC. Translated: CASSLSTGQGGYTF.

The V and J genes are TRBV30 and TRBJ1-5; no firm D call. Looked up from germline, CDR1 is GTSNPN and CDR2 is SVGIG (reference sequence). The CDR3 is made up of 13 amino acids. V gave up 0 bases and J gave up 9 bases, with 12 bases separating them. The CDR3 loop reads CAWSVHRSGPQHF. CDR3 sequence (DNA): TGTGCCTGGAGTGTACACCGGTCGGGGCCCCAGCATTTT.

This rearrangement joins TRBV5-1 to TRBJ1-2, with 7 positions matching TRBD1. Losses at the gene ends were 5 bases for V and 4 bases for J; bases not matched to a gene: 8. Germline lookup yields CDR1 SGHRS and CDR2 YFSETQ. This CDR3 has 14 amino acids. CDR3 sequence reads: CASSPWTGSYGYTF. CDR3 in DNA: TGCGCCAGCAGTCCCTGGACAGGTTCCTATGGCTACACCTTC.

The chain has TRBV19 and TRBJ2-1, with D possibly being TRBD2 (6 bases). Germline-derived CDR1 and CDR2 are LNHDA and SQIVND (reference sequence). The V and J ends lost 8 bases and 2 bases respectively, with 16 bases between them. The CDR3 covers 15 residues. This chain's CDR3 is CASRLASFTYNEQFF. CDR3 DNA: TGTGCCAGTCGGCTAGCGTCGTTTACCTACAATGAGCAGTTCTTC.

V and J are TRBV7-2 and TRBJ2-2; D may be TRBD2 (7 bases). Between the trimmed V and J ends, which lost 6 bases and 0 bases, there was a span of 11 bases. The CDR3 totals 15 residues. Per the germline V gene, CDR1 is SGHTA and CDR2 is FQGNSA. The DNA of the CDR3 is TGTGCCAGCAGTAGAGGGGGGGCGAACACCGGGGAGCTGTTTTTT. Protein sequence: CASSRGGANTGELFF.

The V call is TRBV9, the J call TRBJ2-2, with D possibly being TRBD1 (5 bases). This CDR3 has 16 amino acids. From germline, CDR1 is SGDLS and CDR2 YYNGEE. Trimming removed 0 bases at V and 0 bases at J, with 9 bases between. CDR3 nucleotide sequence: TGTGCCAGCAGCGTAGCCGGACACGCGAACACCGGGGAGCTGTTTTTT. It encodes CASSVAGHANTGELFF. Together with reference TRBV9 and TRBJ2-2, the CDR3 gives the full variable domain: DSGVTQTPKHLITATGQRVTLRCSPRSGDLSVYWYQQSLDQGLQFLIQYYNGEERAKGNILERFSAQQFPDLHSELNLSSLELGDSALYFCASSVAGHANTGELFFGEGSRLTVL.

This chain connects TRBV10-3 to TRBJ2-3; no clear D gene. The CDR3 has 12 residues. The germline CDR1 and CDR2 sequences are ENHRY and SYGVKD. V was pared by 4 bases and J by 6 bases, with 8 bases between. CDR3 loop: CAISGVSDTQYF. CDR3 coding DNA: TGTGCCATCAGTGGAGTTAGTGATACGCAGTATTTT.

The rearrangement uses TRBV29-1 and TRBJ2-7, with 11 bases lining up with TRBD2. This CDR3 has 15 residues. Germline V gene data show CDR1 as SQVTM and CDR2 as ANQGSEA. Trimming cost V 0 bases and J 6 bases; bases outside gene matches: 7. The CDR3 DNA sequence: TGCAGCGTTGAAGATTCCATAGCGGGGGGGAGCGAGCAGTACTTC. It is translated as CSVEDSIAGGSEQYF.

V and J are TRBV18 and TRBJ2-1; no definite D call. The CDR3 runs to 12 residues. Germline V CDR1 and CDR2: KGHSH, LQKENI. V was shortened by 1 base and J by 8 bases, with 6 bases between the two germline ends. The CDR3 loop is CASSPQRDEQFF. The CDR3 DNA reads as TGTGCCAGCTCACCACAGCGCGATGAGCAGTTCTTC.

As regards this clone: Other DNA sequences within the sample encode an identical CDR3. This chain connects TRBV27 to TRBJ2-7, with D unclear. V lost 3 bases and J 3 bases, leaving 3 bases between the germline ends. Germline CDR1 MNHEY, CDR2 SMNVEV (reference sequence). This CDR3 spans 11 amino acids. CDR3 in amino acids: CASSFGYEQYF. The CDR3 nucleotides read TGTGCCAGCAGTTTCGGCTACGAGCAGTACTTC.